This T cell receptor (beta chain) derives from a study of blood T cell repertoires in COVID-19. The assay was immunoSEQ multiplex PCR, and TCRdb's table has in-frame clones only and misses some. Among roughly 98,000 clones listed, almost 95% were seen once. The V segment lost 5 bases and the J segment 1 base; nucleotides outside the gene matches: 5. Germline values: CDR1 LNHDA, CDR2 SQIVND (reference sequence). The CDR3 has 15 amino acids. The receptor comes from an older woman with active COVID-19. The chain combines TRBV19 with TRBJ2-3; 8 bases align to TRBD1. Sequencing input: peripheral blood. CDR3 nucleotides: TGTGCCAGTAGTCTGCAGGGGGCTCGCACAGATACGCAGTATTTT. Translation: CASSLQGARTDTQYF.